This T cell receptor (beta chain) was captured in a study of early T cells in non-severe SARS-CoV-2 infection. Study overall: Unsorted whole-blood RNA was sequenced in bulk, leaving chains unpaired.

The CDR3 consists of 13 residues. CDR1 is SQVTM, CDR2 ANQGSEA, per germline. The TCR library protocol attached unique molecular identifiers to the individual cDNA molecules. Via MiXCR, TCRdb re-called the 5' RACE reads, giving one row per CDR3 protein. The table has tens of thousands of distinct CDR3 sequences, over 9% seen once. There are a few counts of this clonotype. Its antigen is unidentified. Relative to the germline gene, one junction end is altered; a read error may explain this. General study findings and limits: There was a bias toward anti-spike CD8 responses in VDJdb matching, which missed private and CD4 specificities.

Here the sequenced sample was whole blood, taken at baseline. The chain is built from TRBV29-1 and TRBJ1-5; no clear D. The clonotype was recovered from an adult who was a healthcare worker with PCR-confirmed SARS-CoV-2 infection or an uninfected control (not recorded which). This CDR3 is CSVKEYSNQPQHF. The CDR3 DNA reads TGCAGCGTTAAAGAGTATAGCAATCAGCCCCAGCATTTT.